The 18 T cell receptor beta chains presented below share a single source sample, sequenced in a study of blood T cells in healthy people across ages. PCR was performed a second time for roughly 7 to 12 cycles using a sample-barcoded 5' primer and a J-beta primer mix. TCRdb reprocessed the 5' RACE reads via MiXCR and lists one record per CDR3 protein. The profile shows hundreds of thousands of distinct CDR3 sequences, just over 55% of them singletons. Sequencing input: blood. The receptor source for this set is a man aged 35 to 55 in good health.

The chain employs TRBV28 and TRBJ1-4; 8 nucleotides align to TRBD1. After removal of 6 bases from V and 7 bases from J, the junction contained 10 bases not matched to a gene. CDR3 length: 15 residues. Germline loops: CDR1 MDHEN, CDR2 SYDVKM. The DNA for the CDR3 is TGTGCCAGCAGACATCGGGACAGGATAGCTGAAAAACTGTTTTTT. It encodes CASRHRDRIAEKLFF.

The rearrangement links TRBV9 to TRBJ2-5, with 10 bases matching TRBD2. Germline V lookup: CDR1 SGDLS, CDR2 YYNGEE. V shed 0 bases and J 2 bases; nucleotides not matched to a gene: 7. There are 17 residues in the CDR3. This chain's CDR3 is CASSVVPSGGVQETQYF. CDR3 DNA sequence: TGTGCCAGCAGCGTAGTCCCCAGCGGGGGGGTTCAAGAGACCCAGTACTTC.

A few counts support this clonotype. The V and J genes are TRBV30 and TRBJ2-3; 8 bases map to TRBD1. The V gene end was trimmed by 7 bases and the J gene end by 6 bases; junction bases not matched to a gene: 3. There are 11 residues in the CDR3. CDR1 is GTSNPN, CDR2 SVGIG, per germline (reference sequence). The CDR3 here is CAYGQGDTQYF. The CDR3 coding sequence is TGTGCCTACGGACAGGGCGATACGCAGTATTTT.

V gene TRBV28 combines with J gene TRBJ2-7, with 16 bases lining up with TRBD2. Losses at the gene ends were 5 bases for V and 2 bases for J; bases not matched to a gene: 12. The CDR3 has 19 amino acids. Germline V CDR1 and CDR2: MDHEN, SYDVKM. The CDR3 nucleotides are TGTGCCAGCAGTCCCAGATCGGGACTAGCGGGAGGGTTACCCTACGAGCAGTACTTC. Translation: CASSPRSGLAGGLPYEQYF.

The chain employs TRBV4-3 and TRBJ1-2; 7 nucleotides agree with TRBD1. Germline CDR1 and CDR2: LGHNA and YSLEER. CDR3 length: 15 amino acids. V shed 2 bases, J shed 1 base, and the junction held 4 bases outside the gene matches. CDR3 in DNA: TGCGCCAGCAGCCAACATCGGGACAGTAACTATGGCTACACCTTC. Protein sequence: CASSQHRDSNYGYTF.

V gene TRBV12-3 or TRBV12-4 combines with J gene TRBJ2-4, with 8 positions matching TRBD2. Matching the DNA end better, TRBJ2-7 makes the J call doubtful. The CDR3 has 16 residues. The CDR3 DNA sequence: TGTGCCAGCAGTTGGGCCCTTAGCGGGGCCTCCTACGAGCAGTACTTC. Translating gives CASSWALSGASYEQYF.

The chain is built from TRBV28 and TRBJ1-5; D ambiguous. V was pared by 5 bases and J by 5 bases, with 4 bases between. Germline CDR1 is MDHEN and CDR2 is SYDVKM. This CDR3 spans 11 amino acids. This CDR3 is CASSPDQPQHF. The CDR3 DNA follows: TGTGCCAGCAGTCCAGATCAGCCCCAGCATTTT.

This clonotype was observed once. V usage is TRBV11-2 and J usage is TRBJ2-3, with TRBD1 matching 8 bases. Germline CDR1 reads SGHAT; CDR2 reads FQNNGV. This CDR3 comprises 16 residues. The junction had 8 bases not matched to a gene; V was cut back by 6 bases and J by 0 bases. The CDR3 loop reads CASSLPDRVSTDTQYF. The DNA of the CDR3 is TGTGCCAGCAGTTTACCGGACAGGGTGAGCACAGATACGCAGTATTTT.

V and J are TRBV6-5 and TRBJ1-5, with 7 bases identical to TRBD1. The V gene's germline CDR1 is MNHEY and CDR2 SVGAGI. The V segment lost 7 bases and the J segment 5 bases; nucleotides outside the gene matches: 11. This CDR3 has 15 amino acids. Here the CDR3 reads CASKITGVRDQPQHF. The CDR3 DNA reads TGTGCCAGCAAAATCACAGGGGTCAGGGATCAGCCCCAGCATTTT.

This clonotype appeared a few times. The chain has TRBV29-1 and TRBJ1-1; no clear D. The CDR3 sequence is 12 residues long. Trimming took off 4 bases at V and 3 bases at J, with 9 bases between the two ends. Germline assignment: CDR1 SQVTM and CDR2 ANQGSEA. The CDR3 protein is CSVGRHYTEAFF. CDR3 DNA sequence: TGCAGCGTTGGACGGCATTACACTGAAGCTTTCTTT. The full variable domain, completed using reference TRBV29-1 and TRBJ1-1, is SAVISQKPSRDICQRGTSLTIQCQVDSQVTMMFWYRQQPGQSLTLIATANQGSEATYESGFVIDKFPISRPNLTFSTLTVSNMSPEDSSIYLCSVGRHYTEAFFGQGTRLTVV.

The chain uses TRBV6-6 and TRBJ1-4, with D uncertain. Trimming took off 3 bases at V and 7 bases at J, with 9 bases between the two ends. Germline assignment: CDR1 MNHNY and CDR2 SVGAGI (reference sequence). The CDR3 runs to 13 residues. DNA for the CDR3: TGTGCCAGCAGTTATGAGGGAGTTGAAAAACTGTTTTTT. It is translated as CASSYEGVEKLFF.

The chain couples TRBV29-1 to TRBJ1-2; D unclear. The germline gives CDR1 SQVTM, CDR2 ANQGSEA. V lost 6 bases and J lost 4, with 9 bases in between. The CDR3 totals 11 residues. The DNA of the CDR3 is TGCAGCGTCGATTCAGGCTATGGCTACACCTTC. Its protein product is CSVDSGYGYTF.

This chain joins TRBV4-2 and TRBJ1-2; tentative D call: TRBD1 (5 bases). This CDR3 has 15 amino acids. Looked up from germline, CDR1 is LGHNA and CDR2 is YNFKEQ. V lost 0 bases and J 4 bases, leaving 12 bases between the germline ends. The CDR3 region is CASSQEGDASYGYTF. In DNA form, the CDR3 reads TGTGCCAGCAGCCAAGAAGGGGATGCCAGCTATGGCTACACCTTC.

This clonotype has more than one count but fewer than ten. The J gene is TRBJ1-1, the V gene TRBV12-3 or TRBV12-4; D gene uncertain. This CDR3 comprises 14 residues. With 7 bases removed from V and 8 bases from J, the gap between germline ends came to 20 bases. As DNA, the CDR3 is TGTGCCAGCAAACCCATGGCTACTGGAACGGAAGCTTTCTTT. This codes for CASKPMATGTEAFF.

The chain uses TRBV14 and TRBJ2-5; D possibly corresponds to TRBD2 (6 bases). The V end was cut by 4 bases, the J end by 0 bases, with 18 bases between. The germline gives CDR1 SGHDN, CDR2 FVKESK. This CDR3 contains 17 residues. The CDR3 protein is CASSRTFAGGYQETQYF. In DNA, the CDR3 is TGTGCCAGCAGCCGGACTTTCGCTGGAGGGTACCAAGAGACCCAGTACTTC.

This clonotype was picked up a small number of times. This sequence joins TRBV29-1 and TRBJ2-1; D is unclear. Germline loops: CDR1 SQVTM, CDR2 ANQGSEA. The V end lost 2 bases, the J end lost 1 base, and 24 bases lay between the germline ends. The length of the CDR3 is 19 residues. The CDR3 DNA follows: TGCAGCGTTGAAACTTTCCGACTGGACGGGCCCGATTCCTACAATGAGCAGTTCTTC. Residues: CSVETFRLDGPDSYNEQFF.

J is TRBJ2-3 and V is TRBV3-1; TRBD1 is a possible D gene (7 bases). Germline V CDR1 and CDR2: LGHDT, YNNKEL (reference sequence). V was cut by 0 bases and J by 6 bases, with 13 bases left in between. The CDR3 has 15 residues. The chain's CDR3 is CASSQEEGAADTQYF. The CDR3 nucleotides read TGTGCCAGCAGCCAAGAGGAGGGGGCGGCGGATACGCAGTATTTT.

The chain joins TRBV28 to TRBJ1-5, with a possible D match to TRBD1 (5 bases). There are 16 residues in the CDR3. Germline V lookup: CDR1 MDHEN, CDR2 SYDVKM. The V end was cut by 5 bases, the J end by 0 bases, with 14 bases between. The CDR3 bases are TGTGCCAGCAGTGTGATTGACAGTTATAGCAATCAGCCCCAGCATTTT. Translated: CASSVIDSYSNQPQHF. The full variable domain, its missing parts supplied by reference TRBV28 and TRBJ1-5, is DVKVTQSSRYLVKRTGEKVFLECVQDMDHENMFWYRQDPGLGLRLIYFSYDVKMKEKGDIPEGYSVSREKKERFSLILESASTNQTSMYLCASSVIDSYSNQPQHFGDGTRLSIL.